These T cell receptor beta chains were read from a single sample in a study of T cell changes during pregnancy in multiple sclerosis. Some clones are missing from TCRdb's copy, which holds only in-frame ones; the method was immunoSEQ multiplex PCR. This table has tens of thousands of clones, about 94% appearing once. Sequencing used peripheral blood, obtained in the second trimester of pregnancy. The origin of the receptors is a female donor in good health, enrolled as a control in a pregnancy study. Both conserved end residues are part of each CDR3. The order of the fields is V gene, CDR3 protein.

TRBV5-4 | CASSSSGQKNSPLHF
TRBV5-4 | CASSLDRGYTIYF
TRBV11-3 | CASSTSSAYNEQFF
TRBV7-9 | CASSSGETQYF
TRBV19 | CASSKDREEYGYTF
TRBV9 | CASSTHERTEAFF
TRBV11-3 | CASSPQAGQGAVEQYF
TRBV2 | CASSEASGYQETQYF
TRBV5-4 | CASRPGLAENTGELFF
TRBV2 | CASEDRGFWNTGELFF
TRBV5-6 | CASSFGTGPNYGYTF
TRBV6-1 | CASSGRGLIYYGYTF
TRBV6-5 | CASRPGQANTEAFF
TRBV19 | CASSIGYSSYNEQFF
TRBV19 | CASSVDYLGLAKNTGELFF
TRBV6-1 | CASSDPDRGTYNSPLHF
TRBV11-2 | CASSWGQESTGELFF
TRBV11-2 | CASSTSGGRYEQYF
TRBV19 | CASNRGQGAGNGYTF
TRBV7-9 | CASSPTPGDAQPQHF
TRBV18 | CASSPQGAVGNQPQHF
TRBV11-2 | CASSFRLIGVRLAETQYF
TRBV7-2 | CASSDDSYEQYF
TRBV7-9 | CASAEMEETQYF
TRBV4-1 | CASSQIRDRLGNTIYF
TRBV18 | CASSPQGAEQPQHF
TRBV5-1 | CASSLGQTGANGYTF
TRBV2 | CASRPGQGLHEQFF
TRBV7-2 | CASSSGTGMGELFF
TRBV4-1 | CASSAGGNKYGYTF
TRBV7-3 | CASSPGQGAAYEQYF
TRBV7-2 | CASGKGAVFGNTIYF
TRBV29-1 | CSVEGDRDYGYTF
TRBV4-3 | CASSQGGAAGELFF
TRBV19 | CASKMTSGGPWNEQFF
TRBV12-5 | CASGLVREQYF
TRBV4-2 | CASSLSPYEQYF
TRBV5-1 | CASSPGTGLLF
TRBV7-2 | CASSLAGGRDYGYTF
TRBV20-1 | CSARGDEEAFF
TRBV5-4 | CASSSKTSGGNQETQYF
TRBV7-6 | CASSLYGELFF
TRBV7-7 | CASSFGDPGELFF